Sequencing of this T cell receptor beta chain was carried out in a study of blood T cell repertoires in COVID-19. Study summary: Both acute and convalescent COVID-19 samples were obtained from the United States, Italy and Spain. PBMCs, B-cell-depleted T cells, or T cells provided the cDNA or gDNA that made up the material.

Original handling: Nucleated cell number was recorded as an estimate derived from reference gene primer amplification. Data came from immunoSEQ multiplex PCR; TCRdb stores just in-frame clones and leaves some out. V and J calls and clone size come straight from that table; D and trimming were deduced from the DNA. Counted here are 210,000 or so clones, 89% occurring once; the ten biggest clones make up around 4.8%. This clonotype was sampled from a woman aged 40-49 years with acute or convalescent COVID-19. The sequenced sample consisted of peripheral blood.

CDR3: CASSGGQLNTEAFF. The CDR3 nucleotides are TGTGCCAGCAGTGGCGGGCAGTTGAACACTGAAGCTTTCTTT. V and J are TRBV2 and TRBJ1-1; no firm D call. This CDR3 comprises 14 residues. Trimming shortened V by 4 bases and J by 0 bases, and 9 bases separated the two germline ends. The germline V gene encodes CDR1 SNHLY and CDR2 FYNNEI.